In this sample, the clone carrying this T cell receptor beta chain turned up many times. Its antigen is undetermined. The sample comes from a study of early T cells in non-severe SARS-CoV-2 infection. General study points: Clonotype matching in VDJdb favored anti-spike CD8 responses and did not capture private and CD4 specificities.

MiXCR, run by TCRdb on the 5' RACE reads, gives a single entry per CDR3 protein. The sample lists 97,000 or so distinct CDR3 sequences; around 10% were seen once. The CDR3 consists of 14 residues. Germline assignment: CDR1 SGDLS and CDR2 YYNGEE. V shed 3 bases and J shed 2 bases, with 12 bases lying between them. The chain couples TRBV9 to TRBJ2-7; possibly TRBD2 for D (5 bases). Here the sequenced sample was whole blood, taken at baseline. This clonotype was sampled from an adult who was a healthcare worker with PCR-confirmed SARS-CoV-2 infection or an uninfected control (not recorded which). In DNA, the CDR3 is TGTGCCAGCAGCGCCGGACTCTTCCCCTACGAGCAGTACTTC. Amino acid sequence: CASSAGLFPYEQYF.